The clone carrying this T cell receptor beta chain was recorded at least ten times. The antigen is unknown. Relying on iRepertoire HTBI primers and Arm-PCR of CDR3 regions, the team built TCR beta libraries. Using its own MiXCR run on the multiplex PCR reads, TCRdb lists one record per CDR3 protein. The sample carries 370,000 or so distinct CDR3 sequences, around 15% recorded once. This sample is drawn from a study of regulatory T cells in long-lasting Graves disease. Time point denoted: newly diagnosed GD, antithyroid drugs for less than 3 months. From RNA extracted from PBMCs, the TCR library was made. Study findings and constraints: Among samples with persistent disease, TRBV28, TRBJ1-2 and TRBJ2-5 were favored.

V was cut by 1 base and J by 3 bases, with 12 bases left in between. Per the germline V gene, CDR1 is MNHEY and CDR2 is SVGAGI. This CDR3 is 16 amino acids long. The sample was also linked to a second study, of T cells in Graves' hyperthyroidism and ophthalmopathy. According to that study: The HTBI primer set served for first-round RT-PCR of the TCR CDR3.

The sample consisted of peripheral blood mononuclear cells (PBMCs), taken at new diagnosis, from a patient treated with antithyroid drugs. The chain carries TRBV6-5 and TRBJ2-2; D perhaps matches TRBD1 (6 bases). The receptor's source is a young woman with Graves disease. CDR3 in amino acids: CASSYFRGTYTGELFF. CDR3 sequence (DNA): TGTGCCAGCAGTTACTTTAGGGGGACCTACACCGGGGAGCTGTTTTTT.